Listed here are 29 T cell receptor beta chains from one sample, sequenced in a study of blood T cell repertoires in COVID-19 (TCRdb year 2020). Library prep was done by the immunoSEQ multiplex PCR assay. What TCRdb holds here is the immuneACCESS table cut down to in-frame rearrangements. Part of the clones is not present; checked against another copy, under half of the missing clones reflect an unresolved V gene, and the others are unexplained. A total of 120,000 to 150,000 clones appear in this sample, around 82% of them only once. The top ten hold 10% to 15% of the sample. The sample taken for sequencing was peripheral blood. All receptors derive from a man aged 60-69 years with active or convalescent COVID-19.

This clone was found a few times. The CDR3 sequence: CASSISGSGTFYYNEQFF. CDR3 in DNA: TGTGCCAGCAGCATATCGGGTAGCGGGACTTTCTACTACAATGAGCAGTTCTTC. The chain carries TRBV9 and TRBJ2-1; 8 positions agree with TRBD2. The germline V gene has CDR1 SGDLS and CDR2 YYNGEE. After removal of 4 bases from V and 3 bases from J, the junction contained 15 bases not matched to a gene. This CDR3 contains 18 residues.

The chain combines TRBV7-8 with TRBJ1-1; unclear D gene. This CDR3 contains 13 residues. Trimming pared 1 base from V and 7 bases from J, leaving 10 bases between. Germline assignment: CDR1 SGHVS and CDR2 FQNEAQ. This CDR3 reads CASSLVSGFEAFF. DNA of the CDR3: TGTGCCAGCAGCTTAGTGTCGGGGTTTGAAGCTTTCTTT.

The chain uses TRBV6-5 and TRBJ2-3; tentative D call: TRBD1 (6 bases). Germline V gives CDR1 MNHEY, CDR2 SVGAGI. Trimming pared 7 bases from V and 0 bases from J, leaving 14 bases between. The CDR3 contains 15 residues. The CDR3 DNA sequence: TGTGCCAGCACCGACAGGAGACAAAGCACAGATACGCAGTATTTT. It is translated as CASTDRRQSTDTQYF.

This clone showed up just a few times. V gene TRBV4-3 combines with J gene TRBJ2-7; D possibly corresponds to TRBD2 (5 bases). V lost 0 bases, J lost 2 bases, and 11 bases lay in between. Germline CDR1 reads LGHNA; CDR2 reads YSLEER. This CDR3 comprises 15 residues. The CDR3 DNA follows: TGCGCCAGCAGCCAAGACTGGACTTCCACCTACGAGCAGTACTTC. Translation: CASSQDWTSTYEQYF.

V usage is TRBV27 and J usage is TRBJ1-1; 8 positions match TRBD1. Trimming at V came to 7 bases and at J to 2 bases, leaving 9 bases not matched to a gene. The CDR3 has 15 residues. Germline CDR1 reads MNHEY; CDR2 reads SMNVEV (reference sequence). In DNA, the CDR3 is TGTGCCAGCACCCCATCCCCAGGGGGCAACACTGAAGCTTTCTTT. It translates to CASTPSPGGNTEAFF.

The chain carries TRBV30 and TRBJ1-3; D is ambiguous. The CDR3 is 13 amino acids. V lost 4 bases to trimming and J lost 7 bases, with 14 bases between them. CDR1 and CDR2 from the germline V gene are GTSNPN and SVGIG (reference sequence). CDR3 bases: TGTGCCTGGAACCCCGGCAGGAGGAACACCATATATTTT. As protein: CAWNPGRRNTIYF.

The V call is TRBV5-1, the J call TRBJ2-7; possible D gene TRBD2, 6 bases. V lost 4 bases and J 6 bases, leaving 17 bases between the germline ends. Looked up from germline, CDR1 is SGHRS and CDR2 is YFSETQ. The CDR3 has 14 amino acids. CDR3 bases: TGCGCCAGCAGCCCGGGCGGGACGAAGGGCGAGCAGTACTTC. Protein: CASSPGGTKGEQYF.

This clone showed up just once. The J gene is TRBJ2-3, the V gene TRBV27; possibly TRBD2 for D (5 bases). This CDR3 comprises 14 residues. Germline V gene data show CDR1 as MNHEY and CDR2 as SMNVEV (reference sequence). V was cut by 5 bases and J by 7 bases, with 16 bases left in between. The CDR3: CASSGGSAQHTQYF. For the CDR3, the DNA is TGTGCCAGCAGTGGAGGCTCGGCGCAACATACGCAGTATTTT.

The chain has TRBV29-1 and TRBJ2-7; the D gene is possibly TRBD2 (6 bases). From germline, CDR1 is SQVTM and CDR2 ANQGSEA. Trimming removed 2 bases from V and 6 bases from J, with 14 bases in between. The CDR3 consists of 13 residues. The CDR3 DNA reads as TGCAGCGTTGAATTGACTAGTGCTCGCGAGCAGTACTTC. Its translation: CSVELTSAREQYF.

Comments on this clone: The same CDR3 is also encoded by other DNA sequences in this sample. The V call is TRBV5-1, the J call TRBJ1-5, with 7 bases identical to TRBD1. Losses at the gene ends were 4 bases for V and 0 bases for J; bases not matched to a gene: 4. This CDR3 spans 15 amino acids. Germline-derived CDR1 and CDR2 are SGHRS and YFSETQ. The CDR3 nucleotides are TGCGCCAGCAGCCCCGGGACAGTTAGCAATCAGCCCCAGCATTTT. Its translation is CASSPGTVSNQPQHF.

The chain carries TRBV7-6 and TRBJ2-3; TRBD2 matches 14 bases. Germline V gives CDR1 SGHVS, CDR2 FNYEAQ. The CDR3 loop spans 17 amino acids. V gave up 1 base and J gave up 1 base; unmatched junction bases: 1. The CDR3 nucleotides are TGTGCCAGCAGCTTAGTGGGACTAGCGGGAGGCACAGATACGCAGTATTTT. Amino acids: CASSLVGLAGGTDTQYF.

The V call is TRBV9, the J call TRBJ1-4, with D possibly being TRBD1 (6 bases). Germline-derived CDR1 and CDR2 are SGDLS and YYNGEE. The CDR3 consists of 16 residues. V shed 0 bases and J shed 8 bases, with 17 bases lying between them. Here the CDR3 DNA reads TGTGCCAGCAGCGTAGATAGGGGGAGGGGAATAGAAAAACTGTTTTTT. This translates into CASSVDRGRGIEKLFF.

The chain employs TRBV6-5 and TRBJ2-3; TRBD1 matches 7 bases. The CDR3 is 14 residues long. Trimming cost V 2 bases and J 2 bases; bases outside gene matches: 1. Germline CDR1 MNHEY, CDR2 SVGAGI. The DNA for the CDR3 is TGTGCCAGCAGTTACAGGGGGCCCACAGATACGCAGTATTTT. The encoded protein is CASSYRGPTDTQYF.

The genes are TRBV27 and TRBJ1-6; D gene unclear. Germline CDR1 and CDR2: MNHEY and SMNVEV (reference sequence). The CDR3 loop spans 15 amino acids. The germline V and J ends were trimmed by 6 bases and 6 bases, with 15 bases remaining between them. CDR3 amino acids: CASRPTGGLNSPLHF. DNA of the CDR3: TGTGCCAGCAGGCCCACGGGAGGCCTTAATTCACCCCTCCACTTT.

This chain joins TRBV5-1 and TRBJ1-2; possibly TRBD1 for D (5 bases). This CDR3 is built from 15 residues. V was pared by 1 base and J by 8 bases, with 18 bases between. CDR1 and CDR2 from the germline V gene are SGHRS and YFSETQ. The DNA for the CDR3 is TGCGCCAGCAGCTTGAATAACAGGCCCTCGAAGGGCTACACCTTC. Translation: CASSLNNRPSKGYTF. The entire variable domain, with the rest obtained from reference TRBV5-1 and TRBJ1-2, is as follows: KAGVTQTPRYLIKTRGQQVTLSCSPISGHRSVSWYQQTPGQGLQFLFEYFSETQRNKGNFPGRFSGRQFSNSRSEMNVSTLELGDSALYLCASSLNNRPSKGYTFGSGTRLTVV.

The chain couples TRBV28 to TRBJ1-5, with D perhaps TRBD1 (6 bases). Germline CDR1 is MDHEN and CDR2 is SYDVKM. V was shortened by 4 bases and J by 0 bases, with 13 bases between the two germline ends. This CDR3 has 16 amino acids. CDR3 coding DNA: TGTGCCAGCAGTTCACCAACCAGGGGTAGCAATCAGCCCCAGCATTTT. It is translated as CASSSPTRGSNQPQHF. The entire variable domain, with the rest obtained from reference TRBV28 and TRBJ1-5, is as follows: DVKVTQSSRYLVKRTGEKVFLECVQDMDHENMFWYRQDPGLGLRLIYFSYDVKMKEKGDIPEGYSVSREKKERFSLILESASTNQTSMYLCASSSPTRGSNQPQHFGDGTRLSIL.

V is TRBV4-2 and J is TRBJ2-7, with unresolved D. The CDR3 runs 13 residues. CDR1 is LGHNA, CDR2 YNFKEQ, per germline. V was trimmed by 0 bases and J by 4 bases, leaving 7 bases between them. The CDR3 DNA is TGTGCCAGCAGCCAAGAATCCCCGTACGAGCAGTACTTC. Translating it yields CASSQESPYEQYF.

The V and J genes are TRBV29-1 and TRBJ1-2; D unresolved. Germline V gene data show CDR1 as SQVTM and CDR2 as ANQGSEA. Trimming left V 4 bases short and J 0 bases short, with 15 bases between. The CDR3 totals 15 residues. Written as DNA, the CDR3 is TGCAGCGTTGCGGATACCGGGTCATCTAACTATGGCTACACCTTC. Translating gives CSVADTGSSNYGYTF.

The chain is built from TRBV9 and TRBJ2-1; 13 bases align to TRBD2. Germline V gene sequence: CDR1 SGDLS, CDR2 YYNGEE. The CDR3 totals 15 residues. V was clipped by 0 bases and J by 12 bases; unmatched bases: 6. As DNA, the CDR3 is TGTGCCAGCAGCGTAGGGACTAGCGGGAGCCCCTCGCAGTTCTTC. This encodes CASSVGTSGSPSQFF.

CDR3: CASSDTGGYFTEAFF. The CDR3 coding sequence is TGTGCCAGCAGTGATACAGGGGGTTATTTCACTGAAGCTTTCTTT. The V and J genes are TRBV28 and TRBJ1-1, with 8 bases identical to TRBD1. Losses at the gene ends were 5 bases for V and 4 bases for J; bases not matched to a gene: 9. Germline V lookup: CDR1 MDHEN, CDR2 SYDVKM. This CDR3 spans 15 amino acids.

CDR3: CASSLAANYGYTF. CDR3 DNA sequence: TGTGCCAGCAGTTTGGCAGCTAACTATGGCTACACCTTC. This chain uses TRBV12-3 or TRBV12-4 with TRBJ1-2; D gene ambiguous. Trimming pared 3 bases from V and 0 bases from J, leaving 5 bases between. The CDR3 is 13 amino acids.

In its sample, this clone was seen a few times. The genes are TRBV7-6 and TRBJ2-2; 10 nucleotides line up with TRBD2. V lost 5 bases, J lost 4 bases, and 4 bases stayed unmatched. CDR1 is SGHVS and CDR2 is FNYEAQ in the germline V gene. The CDR3 sequence is 15 residues long. The CDR3 DNA reads TGTGCCAGCAGCACAGCGGGAGGGGGCACCGGGGAGCTGTTTTTT. Translating it yields CASSTAGGGTGELFF.

This sequence joins TRBV7-8 and TRBJ1-3; TRBD1 is a possible D gene (5 bases). Trimming took off 0 bases at V and 2 bases at J, with 8 bases between the two ends. The CDR3 length is 15 residues. The germline V gene encodes CDR1 SGHVS and CDR2 FQNEAQ. CDR3 in DNA: TGTGCCAGCAGCTTAGCGCGGGGGGCTGGAAACACCATATATTTT. Translation: CASSLARGAGNTIYF.

The chain couples TRBV27 to TRBJ2-5, with 7 nucleotides matching TRBD2. CDR1 is MNHEY and CDR2 is SMNVEV in the germline V gene (reference sequence). Trimming at V came to 5 bases and at J to 7 bases, leaving 16 bases not matched to a gene. The CDR3 runs to 16 residues. CDR3 sequence: CASSLSLAQDSGTQYF. CDR3 in DNA: TGTGCCAGCAGTCTCTCACTAGCGCAAGACAGCGGGACCCAGTACTTC.

The chain is built from TRBV28 and TRBJ1-2, with TRBD1 identical over 7 bases. The CDR3 is made up of 14 amino acids. V trimming: 7 bases; J trimming: 6 bases; junction bases outside the gene matches: 11. Germline CDR1 is MDHEN and CDR2 is SYDVKM. The CDR3 DNA reads TGTGCCAGCAACCAACAGGGGCCTTGGAATGGCTACACCTTC. Amino acids: CASNQQGPWNGYTF.

The CDR3 reads CASSLTSGRRAGELFF. The CDR3 region has the DNA TGCGCCAGCAGCTTGACTAGCGGGAGGAGGGCCGGGGAGCTGTTTTTT. The V and J genes are TRBV5-1 and TRBJ2-2; TRBD2 agrees at 12 bases. The germline gives CDR1 SGHRS, CDR2 YFSETQ. The length of the CDR3 is 16 residues. With V trimmed by 1 base and J by 6 bases, 4 bases remained unmatched.

The chain employs TRBV7-9 and TRBJ1-2; the match to TRBD1 covers 9 bases. Germline-derived CDR1 and CDR2 are SEHNR and FQNEAQ (reference sequence). The CDR3 length is 14 residues. J gave up 6 bases and V 5 bases, and 7 bases lay outside the gene matches. DNA of the CDR3: TGTGCCAGCAGCGATCGACAGGGGGTAAATGGCTACACCTTC. Its protein product is CASSDRQGVNGYTF.

This clone occurred a few times. The chain joins TRBV2 to TRBJ2-7, with D perhaps TRBD1 (6 bases). From germline, CDR1 is SNHLY and CDR2 FYNNEI. Trimming left V 6 bases short and J 5 bases short, with 14 bases between. This CDR3 is built from 13 residues. The CDR3 DNA reads TGTGCCAGCAGCCGTGAACAGGGCCACGAGCAGTACTTC. It yields the protein CASSREQGHEQYF.

This clone was picked up a small number of times. J is TRBJ1-1 and V is TRBV4-3; D perhaps matches TRBD1 (5 bases). Trimming took 4 bases from V and 3 from J, leaving 12 bases between them. The CDR3 sequence is 14 residues long. Per germline, CDR1 LGHNA and CDR2 YSLEER. CDR3 sequence (DNA): TGCGCCAGCAGCCCCTTTGGGGGGGACACTGAAGCTTTCTTT. It translates to CASSPFGGDTEAFF.